The present T cell receptor beta chain was sequenced within a study of T cell changes during pregnancy in multiple sclerosis. V was clipped by 6 bases and J by 5 bases, with 10 bases between them. The germline CDR1 and CDR2 sequences are LNHDA and SQIVND (reference sequence). The CDR3 consists of 12 residues. Sequencing was performed with immunoSEQ multiplex PCR; in TCRdb, only in-frame clones are kept and a portion is missing. The profile shows about 39,000 clones, around 92% of them singletons. Specimen: CD8+ T cells from peripheral blood mononuclear cells, collected before pregnancy. The J gene is TRBJ1-2, the V gene TRBV19; maybe TRBD1 (6 bases). The sequence came from a female donor with multiple sclerosis, enrolled in a pregnancy study. The CDR3: CASSPTGYGYTF. DNA of the CDR3: TGTGCCAGTAGCCCCACAGGGTATGGCTACACCTTC.